The 18 T cell receptor beta chains in this list originate from one sample, sequenced in a study of blood T cell repertoires in COVID-19. TCRdb keeps only in-frame clones here, not all; method: immunoSEQ multiplex PCR. The sample yields around 170,000 clones, around four fifths seen once. Sequencing was performed on peripheral blood. The receptors were gathered from a woman in her forties with acute or convalescent COVID-19.

The V call is TRBV19, the J call TRBJ1-3, with D unclear. The ends were cut back, 3 bases at V and 8 bases at J, with 23 bases in the middle. The germline gives CDR1 LNHDA, CDR2 SQIVND (reference sequence). The CDR3 sequence is 17 residues long. The CDR3 reads CASSMKPWSQRGHTIYF. CDR3 DNA sequence: TGTGCCAGTAGTATGAAACCCTGGTCTCAACGCGGCCACACCATATATTTT. Supplemented by reference TRBV19 and TRBJ1-3, the full variable domain reads DGGITQSPKYLFRKEGQNVTLSCEQNLNHDAMYWYRQDPGQGLRLIYYSQIVNDFQKGDIAEGYSVSREKKESFPLTVTSAQKNPTAFYLCASSMKPWSQRGHTIYFGEGSWLTVV.

The rearrangement joins TRBV7-9 to TRBJ2-3, with a tentative D call TRBD1 (5 bases). Trimming took 0 bases from V and 4 from J, leaving 14 bases between them. The CDR3 contains 16 residues. CDR1 and CDR2 (germline): SEHNR, FQNEAQ (reference sequence). CDR3 loop: CASSLAGQSLPDTQYF. The DNA of the CDR3 is TGTGCCAGCAGCTTAGCGGGGCAGTCCCTCCCAGATACGCAGTATTTT.

This clone has more than one count but fewer than ten. This chain links TRBV2 with TRBJ1-5; no definite D call. Between the trimmed V and J ends, which lost 6 bases and 0 bases, there was a span of 12 bases. In germline, CDR1 is SNHLY, CDR2 FYNNEI. The CDR3 contains 15 residues. The CDR3 reads CASRKDGDSNQPQHF. CDR3 nucleotides: TGTGCCAGCAGGAAGGACGGGGATAGCAATCAGCCCCAGCATTTT.

The genes are TRBV6-5 and TRBJ2-5, with 10 bases lining up with TRBD2. Germline loops: CDR1 MNHEY, CDR2 SVGAGI. The CDR3 covers 15 residues. Germline trimming cut 0 bases from V and 4 bases from J; bases unmatched to any gene: 2. In DNA, the CDR3 is TGTGCCAGCAGTTACTCAGCGGGGGGGCCAGAGACCCAGTACTTC. Its protein product is CASSYSAGGPETQYF.

The chain is built from TRBV11-3 and TRBJ1-3; D not certain. This CDR3 has 16 residues. CDR1 and CDR2 from the germline V gene are SGHNT and YENEEA. V lost 5 bases and J 0 bases, leaving 14 bases between the germline ends. The CDR3 DNA is TGTGCCAGCAGCCCCCCGGGGTTGCGCTCTGGAAACACCATATATTTT. It is translated as CASSPPGLRSGNTIYF.

The chain joins TRBV5-6 to TRBJ2-7; D is perhaps TRBD1 (5 bases). V was pared by 2 bases and J by 2 bases, with 8 bases between. Germline lookup yields CDR1 SGHDT and CDR2 YYEEEE. The CDR3 spans 13 residues. CDR3 in amino acids: CASSLLTAYEQYF. Written as DNA, the CDR3 is TGTGCCAGCAGCTTACTGACAGCCTACGAGCAGTACTTC.

This chain joins TRBV6-2 or TRBV6-3 and TRBJ1-4, with unresolved D. CDR3 length: 14 amino acids. Deletions cut 2 bases from V and 7 bases from J, with 11 bases between. Germline values: CDR1 MNHEY, CDR2 SVGEGT. The CDR3 nucleotides read TGTGCCAGCAGTTACCGCGGAACTTCTGAAAAACTGTTTTTT. It codes for CASSYRGTSEKLFF.

The chain carries TRBV2 and TRBJ2-3, with D tentatively TRBD2 (5 bases). Germline V lookup: CDR1 SNHLY, CDR2 FYNNEI. Between the trimmed V and J ends, which lost 8 bases and 0 bases, there was a span of 12 bases. There are 14 residues in the CDR3. CDR3 sequence (DNA): TGTGCCAGCCGGTGGCGGACTAGCACAGATACGCAGTATTTT. Protein sequence: CASRWRTSTDTQYF.

The chain recombines TRBV14 with TRBJ1-2; 7 bases are shared with TRBD1. V was pared by 0 bases and J by 4 bases, with 2 bases of the junction left unmatched. CDR3 size: 14 residues. Germline CDR1 and CDR2: SGHDN and FVKESK. The DNA for the CDR3 is TGTGCCAGCAGCCAAGAACCAGGGGGCTATGGCTACACCTTC. Its protein is CASSQEPGGYGYTF.

The rearrangement uses TRBV7-3 and TRBJ2-5; 14 nucleotides match TRBD2. The CDR3 is made up of 18 amino acids. The V gene end was trimmed by 5 bases and the J gene end by 5 bases; junction bases not matched to a gene: 13. From germline, CDR1 is SGHTA and CDR2 FQGTGA. CDR3 in amino acids: CASSRLAGGPGMRETQYF. DNA for the CDR3: TGTGCCAGCAGCCGACTAGCGGGGGGGCCAGGCATGAGGGAGACCCAGTACTTC.

This chain links TRBV7-8 with TRBJ2-3; 9 nucleotides match TRBD1. Trimming removed 0 bases from V and 4 bases from J; junction bases left unmatched: 2. This CDR3 has 15 amino acids. Germline CDR1 SGHVS, CDR2 FQNEAQ. The CDR3 region has the DNA TGTGCCAGCAGCTTAGCCGGACAGGGGCCAGATACGCAGTATTTT. Translating it yields CASSLAGQGPDTQYF.

The genes are TRBV28 and TRBJ2-2, with D possibly matching TRBD1 (6 bases). CDR3 length: 16 residues. Germline V gene sequence: CDR1 MDHEN, CDR2 SYDVKM. V was cut by 5 bases and J by 1 base, with 14 bases left in between. CDR3 loop: CASSPSRGMNTGELFF. CDR3 coding DNA: TGTGCCAGCAGTCCGAGTAGGGGGATGAACACCGGGGAGCTGTTTTTT.

This rearrangement joins TRBV27 to TRBJ2-7, with D possibly TRBD1 on 6 matching bases. This CDR3 has 14 amino acids. CDR1 and CDR2 (germline): MNHEY, SMNVEV (reference sequence). V was trimmed by 3 bases and J by 9 bases, leaving 18 bases between them. CDR3 amino acids: CASSFGQRVQGQYF. The CDR3 DNA sequence: TGTGCCAGCAGTTTTGGTCAGAGGGTACAGGGGCAGTACTTC.

V usage is TRBV5-6 and J usage is TRBJ2-7, with TRBD1 matching over 12 bases. The CDR3 has 18 amino acids. The germline V gene encodes CDR1 SGHDT and CDR2 YYEEEE. J gave up 4 bases and V 5 bases, and 16 bases lay outside the gene matches. The CDR3: CASRTRDRGPILQYEQYF. CDR3 in DNA: TGTGCCAGCAGAACCCGGGACAGGGGGCCGATTTTACAGTACGAGCAGTACTTC.

This chain joins TRBV29-1 and TRBJ1-2, with unresolved D. This CDR3 has 13 amino acids. Germline CDR1 is SQVTM and CDR2 is ANQGSEA. V lost 5 bases, J lost 7 bases, and 17 bases lay in between. The CDR3 spells CSVRIIRFGGYTF. CDR3 DNA: TGCAGCGTTCGAATCATTCGGTTCGGTGGCTACACCTTC.

The chain employs TRBV2 and TRBJ2-6; the D gene is possibly TRBD1 (6 bases). This CDR3 spans 15 amino acids. CDR1 and CDR2 (germline): SNHLY, FYNNEI. The V gene lost 7 bases and the J gene lost 4 bases, with 14 bases spanning the gap. The CDR3 nucleotides read TGTGCCAGCACCTTACAGGGAACCGGGGCCAACGTCCTGACTTTC. This translates into CASTLQGTGANVLTF.

The chain joins TRBV18 to TRBJ1-4, with 9 positions matching TRBD1. The CDR3 has 14 amino acids. Germline CDR1 reads KGHSH; CDR2 reads LQKENI. The trim removed 8 bases at V and 8 bases at J, leaving 9 bases unmatched. CDR3 region: CASTGTGGVEKLFF. For the CDR3, the DNA is TGTGCCAGCACGGGCACAGGGGGCGTAGAAAAACTGTTTTTT. Combining the CDR3 with reference TRBV18 and TRBJ1-4 gives the whole variable domain NAGVMQNPRHLVRRRGQEARLRCSPMKGHSHVYWYRQLPEEGLKFMVYLQKENIIDESGMPKERFSAEFPKEGPSILRIQQVVRGDSAAYFCASTGTGGVEKLFFGSGTQLSVL.

The chain joins TRBV6-2 or TRBV6-3 to TRBJ1-2; D gene uncertain. Germline V CDR1 and CDR2: MNHEY, SVGEGT. V lost 1 base, J lost 4 bases, and 16 bases lay in between. There are 16 residues in the CDR3. CDR3: CASSYFTASPRYGYTF. The CDR3 nucleotides are TGTGCCAGCAGTTACTTTACAGCATCCCCCCGCTATGGCTACACCTTC.